Described below is a single T cell receptor (beta chain) sequence and its context. Generated by immunoSEQ multiplex PCR, the TCRdb table keeps only in-frame clones and is missing some. The table includes roughly 40,000 clones, roughly 86% detected once. These data come from a study of PD-1 blockade in classical Hodgkin lymphoma. No patient escaped relapse after autologous stem cell transplantation, and brentuximab vedotin exposure varied. V was clipped by 5 bases and J by 0 bases, with 13 bases between them. Germline CDR1 is MNHNY and CDR2 is SVGAGI (reference sequence). The CDR3 runs to 15 residues. This chain links TRBV6-6 with TRBJ1-2; D might be TRBD1 (5 bases). The source material was peripheral blood mononuclear cells (PBMCs), sampled at baseline. The origin of this receptor is a human donor with classical Hodgkin lymphoma. The chain's CDR3 is CASSKTAAPNYGYTF. In nucleotides, the CDR3 is TGTGCCAGCAGTAAGACAGCCGCCCCTAACTATGGCTACACCTTC.